These T cell receptor beta chains were read from a single sample in a study of T-cell memory formation after mild COVID-19. MiXCR, run by TCRdb on the 5' RACE reads, gives a single entry per CDR3 protein. Seen here are under 600,000 distinct CDR3 sequences, about a fifth observed once, and the top ten hold roughly 9.1%. The sample comprised PBMCs or a T cell subset sorted from them (not recorded which). These receptors were taken from an adult woman who had mild COVID-19 (a few samples of this study predate the infection). Cell type and time point are not known. The CDR3 runs from the conserved cysteine through the conserved F or W. D genes are given only for firm matches. Size values are once, few and many counts, or a class for expanded clones, and some rows have none.

abundance,j_gene,d_gene,v_gene,CDR3aa,CDR3nt
-,TRBJ2-2,-,TRBV14,CASSQHLNTGELFF,TGTGCCAGCAGCCAACATCTTAACACCGGGGAGCTGTTTTTT
-,TRBJ2-3,TRBD1,TRBV6-5,CASSKTGPSDGTGANTDTQYF,TGTGCCAGCAGTAAAACTGGCCCTTCCGACGGGACAGGGGCCAACACAGATACGCAGTATTTT
few,TRBJ2-1,-,TRBV30,CAWSVSAKYNEQFF,TGTGCCTGGAGTGTATCGGCCAAGTACAATGAGCAGTTCTTC
-,TRBJ2-3,TRBD2,TRBV4-3,CASSQVRTSGAVSTDTQYF,TGCGCCAGCAGCCAAGTTCGCACTAGCGGCGCGGTTAGCACAGATACGCAGTATTTT
-,TRBJ1-1,-,TRBV5-1,CASSLMQGMDTEAFF,TGCGCCAGCAGCTTGATGCAGGGCATGGACACTGAAGCTTTCTTT
many,TRBJ1-2,TRBD1,TRBV12-3/TRBV12-4,CASRQGVGRYGYTF,TGTGCCAGCAGACAGGGGGTTGGTCGCTATGGCTACACCTTC
few,TRBJ1-6,-,TRBV6-5,CASSPGLGNSPLHF,TGTGCCAGCAGCCCGGGGCTCGGTAATTCACCCCTCCACTTT
few,TRBJ2-1,TRBD1,TRBV24-1,CATSPRGTANEQFF,TGTGCCACCAGCCCAAGGGGGACAGCAAATGAGCAGTTCTTC
few,TRBJ1-3,-,TRBV7-6,CASSSKPWGATIYF,TGTGCCAGCAGCTCAAAGCCCTGGGGGGCCACCATATATTTT
few,TRBJ1-2,TRBD1,TRBV19,CASSIPTGGIYGYTF,TGTGCCAGTAGTATCCCGACAGGGGGAATCTATGGCTACACCTTC
few,TRBJ2-3,-,TRBV7-2,CASSFIVGMSTDTQYF,TGTGCCAGCAGCTTCATTGTGGGGATGAGCACAGATACGCAGTATTTT
-,TRBJ2-5,-,TRBV15,CATWGSAQETKYF,TGTGCCACCTGGGGGAGCGCCCAAGAGACCAAGTACTTC
-,TRBJ2-3,TRBD2,TRBV15,CATSSPILAGGRSDTQYF,TGTGCCACCAGCAGCCCAATCCTAGCGGGGGGCCGGTCAGATACGCAGTATTTT
-,TRBJ1-6,TRBD1,TRBV11-2,CASSLAGTGRPDSPLHF,TGTGCCAGCAGCTTAGCCGGGACAGGGCGACCCGATTCACCCCTCCACTTT
many,TRBJ2-6,-,TRBV6-2/TRBV6-3,CASSQTRRGANVLTF,TGTGCCAGCAGTCAAACCAGGAGGGGGGCCAACGTCCTGACTTTC
-,TRBJ1-1,-,TRBV10-3,CAIRGMTEAFF,TGTGCCATCAGGGGGATGACTGAAGCTTTCTTT
-,TRBJ2-5,-,TRBV7-2,CASSLAGNKETQYF,TGTGCCAGCAGCTTAGCGGGGAACAAAGAGACCCAGTACTTC
-,TRBJ2-7,-,TRBV7-9,CASSLPQTGDSTYEQYF,TGTGCCAGCAGCCTCCCCCAGACAGGAGATAGCACCTACGAGCAGTACTTC
-,TRBJ1-2,TRBD1,TRBV6-2/TRBV6-3,CASSYSGGVYGYTF,TGTGCCAGCAGTTACTCAGGGGGCGTCTATGGCTACACCTTC
-,TRBJ2-1,-,TRBV7-6,CASTSGPGRLESYNEQFF,TGTGCCAGCACCTCCGGGCCGGGCCGCCTAGAGTCCTACAATGAGCAGTTCTTC
-,TRBJ1-4,-,TRBV20-1,CSARPLQGMKEKLFF,TGCAGTGCTAGACCTCTACAGGGAATGAAGGAAAAACTGTTTTTT
few,TRBJ2-1,-,TRBV7-2,CASSLERGGIPLF,TGTGCCAGCAGCTTAGAAAGGGGGGGGATTCCACTCTTC
-,TRBJ2-1,TRBD2,TRBV12-3/TRBV12-4,CASTWTSGEYNEQFF,TGTGCCAGCACCTGGACTAGCGGGGAATACAATGAGCAGTTCTTC
-,TRBJ2-3,TRBD2,TRBV24-1,CATSDRLLAGNTDTQYF,TGTGCCACCAGTGATCGATTACTAGCGGGGAACACAGATACGCAGTATTTT
many,TRBJ2-1,-,TRBV7-8,CASSSSQGVDEQFF,TGTGCCAGCAGCTCCTCCCAAGGGGTGGATGAGCAGTTCTTC
-,TRBJ2-7,-,TRBV29-1,CSARGQIYEQYF,TGCAGCGCCCGAGGACAGATATACGAGCAGTACTTC
-,TRBJ2-5,-,TRBV6-1,CASLTGNGQTQYF,TGTGCCAGCCTTACCGGGAATGGACAGACCCAGTACTTC
once,TRBJ1-5,-,TRBV6-2/TRBV6-3,CASSYSMGNQPQHF,TGTGCCAGCAGTTACTCGATGGGCAATCAGCCCCAGCATTTT
-,TRBJ2-7,-,TRBV2,CASSGGDSYEQYF,TGTGCCAGCAGTGGCGGGGACTCCTACGAGCAGTACTTC
-,TRBJ2-5,-,TRBV20-1,CSARADRNQETQYF,TGCAGTGCTAGAGCGGACCGCAACCAAGAGACCCAGTACTTC
many,TRBJ2-7,-,TRBV20-1,CSARGGPPPHEQYF,TGCAGTGCTAGAGGTGGCCCCCCACCTCACGAGCAGTACTTC
-,TRBJ1-2,-,TRBV7-2,CASSSYRLSYGYTF,TGTGCCAGCAGCTCTTACAGGCTCAGCTATGGCTACACCTTC
-,TRBJ1-5,-,TRBV7-8,CASSLARRGVGSNQPQHF,TGTGCCAGCAGCTTAGCCCGTCGGGGAGTGGGTAGCAATCAGCCCCAGCATTTT
-,TRBJ2-5,TRBD1,TRBV19,CASSWARDSQETQYF,TGTGCCAGTAGTTGGGCCCGGGACAGCCAAGAGACCCAGTACTTC
-,TRBJ2-7,TRBD1,TRBV4-1,CASSQSGQGVDEQYF,TGCGCCAGCAGCCAGTCGGGACAGGGTGTGGACGAGCAGTACTTC
few,TRBJ2-1,-,TRBV5-5,CASSLGGRGYMNEQFF,TGTGCCAGCAGCTTGGGTGGCAGGGGTTATATGAATGAGCAGTTCTTC
many,TRBJ2-2,-,TRBV24-1,CATSDGRDTGELFF,TGTGCCACCAGTGACGGCAGGGACACCGGGGAGCTGTTTTTT
many,TRBJ2-1,-,TRBV5-1,CASSLGETPEQFF,TGCGCCAGCAGCTTGGGGGAGACCCCCGAGCAGTTCTTC
few,TRBJ2-5,TRBD1,TRBV3-1,CASGQQGQYGETQYF,TGTGCCAGCGGACAACAGGGACAGTACGGAGAGACCCAGTACTTC
-,TRBJ2-7,TRBD2,TRBV5-1,CASSLVSGSSYEQYF,TGCGCCAGCAGCTTGGTGAGCGGGAGCTCCTACGAGCAGTACTTC
few,TRBJ2-2,TRBD2,TRBV9,CASSVYAGTSGVEGELFF,TGTGCCAGCAGCGTCTACGCCGGGACTAGCGGGGTGGAAGGGGAGCTGTTTTTT
few,TRBJ1-6,-,TRBV20-1,CSASKTSPVDSPLHF,TGCAGTGCCTCAAAGACCTCCCCTGTGGATTCACCCCTCCACTTT
-,TRBJ2-1,TRBD1,TRBV29-1,CSVDDVDRSHNEQFF,TGCAGCGTTGATGACGTGGACAGGTCCCACAATGAGCAGTTCTTC